Following are 8 T cell receptor beta chains from one sample sequenced in a study of blood T cell repertoires in COVID-19. Sequencing was performed with immunoSEQ multiplex PCR; in TCRdb, only in-frame clones are kept and a portion is missing. The sample records 150,000 to 200,000 clones, 75% to 90% being singletons. Sequences were obtained from peripheral blood. Receptor source: a man aged 60 to 69 with acute or convalescent COVID-19.

The chain employs TRBV6-6 and TRBJ2-5; tentatively, D is TRBD2 (6 bases). The V and J ends lost 1 base and 5 bases respectively, with 11 bases between them. CDR3 length equals 14 residues. Germline assignment: CDR1 MNHNY and CDR2 SVGAGI (reference sequence). The CDR3 sequence is CASSYYSGDETQYF. The CDR3 nucleotides read TGTGCCAGCAGTTACTACTCGGGGGACGAGACCCAGTACTTC.

The chain recombines TRBV28 with TRBJ1-1; D unresolved. Germline V gene lookup returns CDR1 MDHEN and CDR2 SYDVKM. The CDR3 length is 14 residues. Trimming took 0 bases from V and 5 from J, leaving 10 bases between them. As DNA, the CDR3 is TGTGCCAGCAGTTTATGGCGGGGAGGGACTGAAGCTTTCTTT. This sequence encodes CASSLWRGGTEAFF.

This rearrangement joins TRBV12-3 or TRBV12-4 to TRBJ2-7; perhaps TRBD2 as D (5 bases). This CDR3 is built from 13 residues. Deletions cut 5 bases from V and 1 base from J, with 9 bases between. This chain's CDR3 is CASSPRGSYEQYF. The CDR3 region has the DNA TGTGCCAGCAGTCCCCGGGGTTCCTACGAGCAGTACTTC.

V usage is TRBV27 and J usage is TRBJ2-3; 9 bases are a match to TRBD1. CDR3 size: 16 residues. Germline-derived CDR1 and CDR2 are MNHEY and SMNVEV (reference sequence). V lost 5 bases, J lost 1 base, and 7 bases stayed unmatched. The CDR3, as DNA: TGTGCCAGCAGTCTAAAACAGGGGGCAGGCACAGATACGCAGTATTTT. It is translated as CASSLKQGAGTDTQYF.

The rearrangement uses TRBV7-9 and TRBJ2-7; 12 bases align to TRBD2. The CDR3 totals 15 residues. CDR1 is SEHNR and CDR2 is FQNEAQ in the germline V gene (reference sequence). V gave up 1 base and J gave up 6 bases; unmatched junction bases: 4. The CDR3 is CASSLETSGRGEQYF. Here the CDR3 DNA reads TGTGCCAGCAGCTTAGAGACTAGCGGGAGAGGCGAGCAGTACTTC. The complete variable domain, with remaining parts taken from reference TRBV7-9 and TRBJ2-7, reads DTGVSQNPRHKITKRGQNVTFRCDPISEHNRLYWYRQTLGQGPEFLTYFQNEAQLEKSRLLSDRFSAERPKGSFSTLEIQRTEQGDSAMYLCASSLETSGRGEQYFGPGTRLTVT.

The V call is TRBV7-9, the J call TRBJ2-7, with D maybe TRBD2 (6 bases). The CDR3 consists of 13 residues. Germline CDR1 is SEHNR and CDR2 is FQNEAQ (reference sequence). With 6 bases removed from V and 5 bases from J, the gap between germline ends came to 14 bases. CDR3: CASSSGTYDEQYF. CDR3 coding DNA: TGTGCCAGCAGTTCTGGGACTTACGACGAGCAGTACTTC. Full variable domain (missing parts from reference TRBV7-9 and TRBJ2-7): DTGVSQNPRHKITKRGQNVTFRCDPISEHNRLYWYRQTLGQGPEFLTYFQNEAQLEKSRLLSDRFSAERPKGSFSTLEIQRTEQGDSAMYLCASSSGTYDEQYFGPGTRLTVT.

This clone has a handful of counts. The chain links TRBV5-1 to TRBJ2-1, with 13 bases fitting TRBD2. The CDR3 loop spans 16 amino acids. Germline loops: CDR1 SGHRS, CDR2 YFSETQ. V lost 4 bases to trimming and J lost 7 bases; unmatched junction nucleotides: 8. CDR3: CASSPGLAGVRNEQFF. CDR3 DNA: TGCGCCAGCAGCCCCGGACTAGCGGGAGTGCGGAATGAGCAGTTCTTC.

The V and J genes are TRBV7-8 and TRBJ2-5, with D possibly TRBD1 on 6 matching bases. This CDR3 region has 15 residues. Trimming stripped 1 base from V and 4 bases from J, with 13 bases between. Germline-derived CDR1 and CDR2 are SGHVS and FQNEAQ. The CDR3, as DNA: TGTGCCAGCAGCTTAGGACAGGCGTCGTTAGAGACCCAGTACTTC. Amino acid sequence: CASSLGQASLETQYF.